The present T cell receptor beta chain was sequenced within a study of technical replicates of blood from a few donors. The data were produced by immunoSEQ multiplex PCR, yet TCRdb's version contains in-frame clones alone and is incomplete. The profile covers around 60,000 clones, with approximately 92% appearing a single time and more than 3.5% taken by the ten largest. The germline gives CDR1 KGHSH, CDR2 LQKENI. The CDR3 consists of 14 residues. V lost 1 base and J 4 bases, leaving 11 bases between the germline ends. The sample was PBMCs. This TCR was recovered from a human donor in good health. Some clones in this sample may be carry-over from other donors' samples. The gene calls are TRBV18 and TRBJ2-7, with D perhaps TRBD2 (7 bases). The CDR3 DNA follows: TGTGCCAGCTCACCACAGGGAGGGGGATACGAGCAGTACTTC. This codes for CASSPQGGGYEQYF.